The clone carrying this T cell receptor (beta chain) was seen a single time. Those who participated ranged in age from roughly 18 to 95 years and resided in approximately 23 US areas. What the recovered Cohort 3 donors had was two negative PCRs, clearance, or symptom resolution. Produced via immunoSEQ multiplex PCR; TCRdb's table is partial and in-frame only. The sample lists about 320,000 clones, 80% to 90% occurring once. The sample originates from a study of blood T cell repertoires in COVID-19. CDR1 LGHDT and CDR2 YNNKEL come from the germline V gene (reference sequence). The CDR3 has 14 amino acids. Losses at the gene ends were 1 base for V and 5 bases for J; bases not matched to a gene: 4.

The specimen was PBMCs or T cells enriched from blood (not recorded which). This sequence was found in a man younger than 40 who had recovered from COVID-19. J is TRBJ1-2 and V is TRBV3-1 (or the pseudogene TRBV3-2), with 7 bases that match TRBD1. The CDR3: CASSQVGRGYGYTF. CDR3 DNA sequence: TGTGCCAGCAGCCAAGTTGGCAGGGGGTATGGCTACACCTTC.